This T cell receptor (beta chain) was sequenced for a study of blood T cell repertoires in COVID-19. TCRdb keeps only in-frame clones here, not all; method: immunoSEQ multiplex PCR. This table holds approximately 330,000 clones, 90% found once. Trimming pared 2 bases from V and 6 bases from J, leaving 8 bases between. Germline V CDR1 and CDR2: ENHRY, SYGVKD. This CDR3 is built from 14 residues. Material for sequencing was peripheral blood. This chain links TRBV10-3 with TRBJ1-6, with D unclear. The TCR sequence derives from a woman aged 40-49 years with COVID-19, enrolled during active disease. This chain's CDR3 is CAISEEPSNSPLHF. The CDR3 region has the DNA TGTGCCATCAGTGAGGAACCCAGTAATTCACCCCTCCACTTT.